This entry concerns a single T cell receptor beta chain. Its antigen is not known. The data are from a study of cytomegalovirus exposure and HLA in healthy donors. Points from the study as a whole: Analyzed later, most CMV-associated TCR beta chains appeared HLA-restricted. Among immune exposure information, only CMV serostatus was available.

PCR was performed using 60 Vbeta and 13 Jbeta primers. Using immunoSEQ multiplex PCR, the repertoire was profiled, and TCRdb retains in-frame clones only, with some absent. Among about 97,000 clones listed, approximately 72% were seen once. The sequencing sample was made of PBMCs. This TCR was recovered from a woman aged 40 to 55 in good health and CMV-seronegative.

CDR3 amino acids: CASSMAGVGTEAFF. CDR3 in DNA: TGTGCCAGTAGTATGGCGGGGGTGGGCACTGAAGCTTTCTTT. The rearrangement uses TRBV19 and TRBJ1-1, with a tentative D call TRBD1 (5 bases). The germline gives CDR1 LNHDA, CDR2 SQIVND (reference sequence). The CDR3 has 14 amino acids. V was clipped by 3 bases and J by 4 bases, with 12 bases between them.